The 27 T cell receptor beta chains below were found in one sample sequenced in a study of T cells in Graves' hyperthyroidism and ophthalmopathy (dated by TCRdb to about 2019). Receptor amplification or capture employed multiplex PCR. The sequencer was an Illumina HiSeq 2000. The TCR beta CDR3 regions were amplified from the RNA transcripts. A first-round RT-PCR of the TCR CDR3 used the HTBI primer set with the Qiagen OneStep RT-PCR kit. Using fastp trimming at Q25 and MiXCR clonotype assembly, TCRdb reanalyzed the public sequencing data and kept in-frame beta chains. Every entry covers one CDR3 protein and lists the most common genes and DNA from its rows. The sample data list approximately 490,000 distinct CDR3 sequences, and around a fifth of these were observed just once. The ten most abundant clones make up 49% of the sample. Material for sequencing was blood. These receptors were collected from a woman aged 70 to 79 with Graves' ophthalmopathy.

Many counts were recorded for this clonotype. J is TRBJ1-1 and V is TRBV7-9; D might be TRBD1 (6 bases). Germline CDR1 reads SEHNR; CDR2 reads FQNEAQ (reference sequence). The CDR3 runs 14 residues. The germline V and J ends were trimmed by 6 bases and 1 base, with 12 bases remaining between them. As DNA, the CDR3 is TGTGCCAGCAGTTCCGGGGGGGCGAACACTGAAGCTTTCTTT. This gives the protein CASSSGGANTEAFF.

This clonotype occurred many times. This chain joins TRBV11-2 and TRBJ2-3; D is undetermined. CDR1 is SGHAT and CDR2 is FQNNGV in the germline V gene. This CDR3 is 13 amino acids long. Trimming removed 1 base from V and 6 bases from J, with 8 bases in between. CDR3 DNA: TGTGCCAGCAGCTTAGTTCGGTTGGATACGCAGTATTTT. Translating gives CASSLVRLDTQYF.

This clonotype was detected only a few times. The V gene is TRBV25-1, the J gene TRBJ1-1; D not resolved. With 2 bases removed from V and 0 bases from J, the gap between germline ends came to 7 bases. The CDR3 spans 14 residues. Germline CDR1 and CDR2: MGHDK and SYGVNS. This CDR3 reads CASSEERMNTEAFF. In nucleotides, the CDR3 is TGTGCCAGCAGTGAAGAAAGGATGAACACTGAAGCTTTCTTT.

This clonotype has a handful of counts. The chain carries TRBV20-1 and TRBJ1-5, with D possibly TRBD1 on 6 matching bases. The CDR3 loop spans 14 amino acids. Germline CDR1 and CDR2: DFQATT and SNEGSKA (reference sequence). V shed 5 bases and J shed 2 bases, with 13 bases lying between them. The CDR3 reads CSAQQGSGNQPQHF. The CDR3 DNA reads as TGCAGTGCTCAGCAGGGGTCGGGCAATCAGCCCCAGCATTTT.

The CDR3 protein is CASTSAMGAFF. The CDR3 DNA follows: TGTGCCAGCACGTCCGCCATGGGAGCTTTCTTT. The chain has TRBV6-1 and TRBJ1-1; D is undetermined. This CDR3 comprises 11 residues. Germline V gene data show CDR1 as MNHNS and CDR2 as SASEGT. The V end was cut by 7 bases, the J end by 10 bases, with 13 bases between.

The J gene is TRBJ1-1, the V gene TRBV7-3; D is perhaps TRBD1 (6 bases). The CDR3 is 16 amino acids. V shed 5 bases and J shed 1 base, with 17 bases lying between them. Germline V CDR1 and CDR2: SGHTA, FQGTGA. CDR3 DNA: TGTGCCAGCAGCCACTGGATTAAGGGGGAGAACACTGAAGCTTTCTTT. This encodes CASSHWIKGENTEAFF.

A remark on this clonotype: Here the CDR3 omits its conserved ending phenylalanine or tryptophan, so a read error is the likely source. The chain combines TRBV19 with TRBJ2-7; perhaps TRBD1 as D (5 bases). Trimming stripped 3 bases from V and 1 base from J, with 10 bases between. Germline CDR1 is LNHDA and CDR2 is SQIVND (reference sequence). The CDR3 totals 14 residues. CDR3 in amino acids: CASSIWGASYEQYS. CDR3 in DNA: TGTGCCAGTAGTATCTGGGGCGCGTCCTACGAGCAGTACTCC.

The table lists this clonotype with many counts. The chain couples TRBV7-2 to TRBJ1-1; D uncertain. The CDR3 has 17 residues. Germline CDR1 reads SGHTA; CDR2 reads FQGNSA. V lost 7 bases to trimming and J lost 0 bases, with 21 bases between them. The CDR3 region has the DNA TGTGCCAGCACCCCCCCTACGTGGAAGAGCATGAACACTGAAGCTTTCTTT. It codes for CASTPPTWKSMNTEAFF. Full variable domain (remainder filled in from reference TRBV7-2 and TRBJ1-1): GAGVSQSPSNKVTEKGKDVELRCDPISGHTALYWYRQSLGQGLEFLIYFQGNSAPDKSGLPSDRFSAERTGGSVSTLTIQRTQQEDSAVYLCASTPPTWKSMNTEAFFGQGTRLTVV.

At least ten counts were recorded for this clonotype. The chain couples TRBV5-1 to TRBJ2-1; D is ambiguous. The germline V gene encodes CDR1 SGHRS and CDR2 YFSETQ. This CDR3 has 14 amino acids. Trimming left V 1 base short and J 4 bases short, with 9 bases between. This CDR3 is CASSLKGLYNEQFF. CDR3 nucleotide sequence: TGCGCCAGCAGCTTGAAGGGTTTATACAATGAGCAGTTCTTC.

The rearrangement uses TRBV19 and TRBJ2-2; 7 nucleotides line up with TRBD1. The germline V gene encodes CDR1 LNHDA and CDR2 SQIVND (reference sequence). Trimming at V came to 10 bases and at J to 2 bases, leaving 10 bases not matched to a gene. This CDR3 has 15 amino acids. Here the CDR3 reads CATEDWTGNTGELFF. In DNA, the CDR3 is TGTGCCACCGAAGACTGGACAGGCAACACCGGGGAGCTGTTTTTT.

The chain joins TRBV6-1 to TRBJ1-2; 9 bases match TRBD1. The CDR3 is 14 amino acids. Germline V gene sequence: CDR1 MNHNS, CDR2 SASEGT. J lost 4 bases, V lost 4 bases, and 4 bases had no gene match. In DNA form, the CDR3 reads TGTGCCAGCAGTGGGACAGGGGAGGGCTATGGCTACACCTTC. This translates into CASSGTGEGYGYTF.

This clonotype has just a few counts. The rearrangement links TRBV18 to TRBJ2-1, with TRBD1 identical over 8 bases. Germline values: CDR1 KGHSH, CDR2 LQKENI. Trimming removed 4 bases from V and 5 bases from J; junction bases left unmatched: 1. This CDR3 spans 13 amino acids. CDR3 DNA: TGTGCCAGCTCACGGGGACAGGACAATGAGCAGTTCTTC. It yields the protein CASSRGQDNEQFF.

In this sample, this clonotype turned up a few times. In nucleotides, the CDR3 is TGTGCCATCAGTGGAGGACAGGGGGAGGCCAAAAACATTCAGTACTTC. Its protein product is CAISGGQGEAKNIQYF. This sequence joins TRBV10-3 and TRBJ2-4, with 10 positions matching TRBD1. The ends lost 4 bases at V and 1 base at J; junction bases unmatched: 4. The CDR3 sequence is 16 residues long. CDR1 is ENHRY, CDR2 SYGVKD, per germline.

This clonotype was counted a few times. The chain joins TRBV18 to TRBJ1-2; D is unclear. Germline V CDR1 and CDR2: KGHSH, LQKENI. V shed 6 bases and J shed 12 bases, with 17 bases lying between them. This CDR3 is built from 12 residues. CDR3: CASSLSSSKNTF. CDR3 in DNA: TGTGCCAGCTCGTTATCCTCCAGCAAAAACACCTTC.

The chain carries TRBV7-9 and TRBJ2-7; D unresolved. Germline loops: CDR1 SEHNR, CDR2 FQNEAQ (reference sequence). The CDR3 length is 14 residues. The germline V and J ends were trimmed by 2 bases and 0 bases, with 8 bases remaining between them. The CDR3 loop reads CASSLQSGSYEQYF. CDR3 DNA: TGTGCCAGCAGCTTACAGTCTGGCTCCTACGAGCAGTACTTC.

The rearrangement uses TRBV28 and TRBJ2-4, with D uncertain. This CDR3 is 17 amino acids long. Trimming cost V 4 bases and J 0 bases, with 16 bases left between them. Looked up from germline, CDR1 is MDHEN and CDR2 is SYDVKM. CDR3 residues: CASSSQKELLAKNIQYF. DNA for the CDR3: TGTGCCAGCAGTTCTCAGAAAGAACTTCTAGCCAAAAACATTCAGTACTTC. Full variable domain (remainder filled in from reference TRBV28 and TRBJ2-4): DVKVTQSSRYLVKRTGEKVFLECVQDMDHENMFWYRQDPGLGLRLIYFSYDVKMKEKGDIPEGYSVSREKKERFSLILESASTNQTSMYLCASSSQKELLAKNIQYFGAGTRLSVL.

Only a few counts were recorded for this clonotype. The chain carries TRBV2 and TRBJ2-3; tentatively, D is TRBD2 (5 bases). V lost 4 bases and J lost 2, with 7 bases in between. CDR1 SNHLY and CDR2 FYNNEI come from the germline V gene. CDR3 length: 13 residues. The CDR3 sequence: CASSADFTDTQYF. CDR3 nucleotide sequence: TGTGCCAGCAGTGCGGACTTCACAGATACGCAGTATTTT.

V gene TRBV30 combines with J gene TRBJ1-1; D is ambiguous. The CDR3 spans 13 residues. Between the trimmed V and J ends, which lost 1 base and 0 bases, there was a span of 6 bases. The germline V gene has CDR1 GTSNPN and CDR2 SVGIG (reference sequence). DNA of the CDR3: TGTGCCTGGAGTGAACAGCTGAACACTGAAGCTTTCTTT. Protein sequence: CAWSEQLNTEAFF.

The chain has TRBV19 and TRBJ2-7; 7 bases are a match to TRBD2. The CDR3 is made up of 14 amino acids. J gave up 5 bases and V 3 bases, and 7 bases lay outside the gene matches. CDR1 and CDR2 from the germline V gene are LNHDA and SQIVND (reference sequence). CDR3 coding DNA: TGTGCCAGTAGTATCTCGGGAGGTAGGAACGAGCAGTACTTC. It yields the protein CASSISGGRNEQYF.

CDR3 in DNA: TGTGCCAGCTCACCACCAGCCCGGGAGCTGTTTTTT. It is translated as CASSPPARELFF. The rearrangement joins TRBV18 to TRBJ2-2; D is undetermined. The CDR3 spans 12 residues. CDR1 and CDR2 from the germline V gene are KGHSH and LQKENI. V lost 0 bases and J lost 9, with 5 bases in between.

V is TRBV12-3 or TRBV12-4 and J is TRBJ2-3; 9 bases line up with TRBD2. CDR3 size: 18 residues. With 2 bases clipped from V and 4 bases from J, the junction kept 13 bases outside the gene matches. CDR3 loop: CASSLRASGIQTSDTQYF. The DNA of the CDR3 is TGTGCCAGCAGTTTACGGGCTAGCGGGATTCAAACTTCAGATACGCAGTATTTT.

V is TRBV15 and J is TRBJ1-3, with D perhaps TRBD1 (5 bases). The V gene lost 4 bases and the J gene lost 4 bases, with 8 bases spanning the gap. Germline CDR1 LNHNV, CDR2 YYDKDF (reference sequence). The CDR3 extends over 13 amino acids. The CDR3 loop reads CATSTWTGNTIYF. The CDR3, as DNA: TGTGCCACCAGCACTTGGACAGGAAACACCATATATTTT.

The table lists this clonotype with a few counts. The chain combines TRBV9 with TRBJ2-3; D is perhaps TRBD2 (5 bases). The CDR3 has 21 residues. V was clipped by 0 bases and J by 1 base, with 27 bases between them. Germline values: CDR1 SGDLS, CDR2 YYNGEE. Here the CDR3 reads CASSVGGRIGWVATRTDTQYF. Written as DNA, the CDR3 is TGTGCCAGCAGCGTAGGAGGCCGAATCGGGTGGGTAGCGACCCGCACAGATACGCAGTATTTT.

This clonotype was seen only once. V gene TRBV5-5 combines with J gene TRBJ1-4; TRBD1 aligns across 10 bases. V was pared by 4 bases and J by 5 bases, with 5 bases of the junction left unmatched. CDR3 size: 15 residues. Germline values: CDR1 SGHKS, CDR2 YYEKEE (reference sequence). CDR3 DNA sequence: TGTGCCAGCAGCACCCGGACAGGGGGAAATGAAAAACTGTTTTTT. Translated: CASSTRTGGNEKLFF.

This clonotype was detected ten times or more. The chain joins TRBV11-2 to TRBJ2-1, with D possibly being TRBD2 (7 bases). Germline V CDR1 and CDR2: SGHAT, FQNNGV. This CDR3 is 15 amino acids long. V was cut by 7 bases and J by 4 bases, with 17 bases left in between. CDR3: CASISTGGPYNEQFF. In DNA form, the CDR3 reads TGTGCCAGCATTAGCACCGGGGGGCCTTACAATGAGCAGTTCTTC.

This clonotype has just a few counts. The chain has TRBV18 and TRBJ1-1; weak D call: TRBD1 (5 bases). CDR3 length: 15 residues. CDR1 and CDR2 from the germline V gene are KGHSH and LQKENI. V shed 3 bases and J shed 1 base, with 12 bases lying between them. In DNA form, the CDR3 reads TGTGCCAGCTCACCGCCAGGGCTCCCGAACACTGAAGCTTTCTTT. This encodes CASSPPGLPNTEAFF. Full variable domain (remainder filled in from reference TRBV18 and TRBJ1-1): NAGVMQNPRHLVRRRGQEARLRCSPMKGHSHVYWYRQLPEEGLKFMVYLQKENIIDESGMPKERFSAEFPKEGPSILRIQQVVRGDSAAYFCASSPPGLPNTEAFFGQGTRLTVV.

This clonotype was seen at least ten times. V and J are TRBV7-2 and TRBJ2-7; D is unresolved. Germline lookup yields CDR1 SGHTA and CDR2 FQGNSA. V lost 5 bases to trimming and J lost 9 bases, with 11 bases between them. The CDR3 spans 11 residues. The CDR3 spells CASSHGPRQYF. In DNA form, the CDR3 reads TGTGCCAGCAGCCACGGCCCGCGGCAGTACTTC.